This record concerns one TCR beta chain sequence. Its antigen is unknown. CDR1 and CDR2 from the germline V gene are SGHTA and FQGTGA. V shed 0 bases and J shed 2 bases, with 10 bases lying between them. CDR3 length equals 15 residues. The sample originates from a study of OX40 agonist ivuxolimab in advanced cancers. The overall study: The patients' treatment was ivuxolimab, an agonistic anti-OX40 (CD134) antibody. General study points: Both blood CD4+ and CD8+ T cells showed clonal growth by week 6 at 0.1 to 3.0 mg/kg. Expanded peripheral T cell antigen specificity was not determined.

Any history of autoimmune disease or systemic immunosuppression disqualified patients. TCRdb's copy holds only in-frame clones and misses some; the assay was immunoSEQ multiplex PCR. There are more than 60,000 clones in the sample; about 88% occur only once, and approximately 0.99% lies in the top ten. The chain joins TRBV7-3 to TRBJ1-1, with D possibly being TRBD1 (6 bases). This clonotype was obtained from an adult with an advanced solid tumor such as melanoma, head and neck, liver or kidney cancer. The material was CD4+ or CD8+ T cells sorted from blood, obtained in a trial of the OX40 agonist ivuxolimab. The CDR3 here is CASSLTGGPNTEAFF. As DNA, the CDR3 is TGTGCCAGCAGCTTAACGGGGGGGCCTAACACTGAAGCTTTCTTT.